This note documents a single TCR beta chain sequence. Antigen specificity is unknown. These data are taken from a study of radiation and T cells in renal cell carcinoma. Study-level findings and limits: From baseline, blood top tumor clonotypes peaked at 2 weeks post-radiation.

The repertoire was sequenced with immunoSEQ multiplex PCR; TCRdb's copy has only in-frame clones and lacks some. Here the sample spans approximately 110,000 clones, approximately 80% being singletons. The germline V gene has CDR1 SEHNR and CDR2 FQNEAQ (reference sequence). V lost 2 bases, J lost 4 bases, and 8 bases stayed unmatched. The CDR3 has 17 residues. Time point of the sample: baseline pretreatment blood. The treatment denotes: 15 Gy SBRT to primary tumor, nephrectomy 4 weeks later. Clear cell pathology was present in this patient's renal cell carcinoma. The specimen comprised blood, sampled from a patient whose treatment included radiotherapy and nephrectomy. The J gene is TRBJ2-2, the V gene TRBV7-9, with 9 bases matching TRBD2. The source of this sequence is a woman aged 60-75 years with renal cell carcinoma. This CDR3 is CASSLLAGGPVTGELFF. As DNA, the CDR3 is TGTGCCAGCAGCTTACTGGCGGGAGGGCCGGTCACCGGGGAGCTGTTTTTT.